The 11 T cell receptor beta chains listed next were all sequenced from one sample in a study of shared clonotypes between healthy human individuals. The repertoire was sequenced with immunoSEQ multiplex PCR; TCRdb's copy has only in-frame clones and lacks some. The repertoire has some 2,400,000 clones, approximately 96% of them found once; the top ten carry roughly 0.13%. Specimen: naive CD4+ T cells sorted from blood. Specified subset: CD45RA+ positively selected. All receptors derive from a young man in good health.

The genes are TRBV10-3 and TRBJ1-5, with a weak D call TRBD1 (5 bases). Germline V gene data show CDR1 as ENHRY and CDR2 as SYGVKD. Trimming removed 6 bases from V and 4 bases from J, with 13 bases in between. There are 14 residues in the CDR3. The DNA of the CDR3 is TGTGCCATCAGCCCGGCTGGGGGAAATCAGCCCCAGCATTTT. This encodes CAISPAGGNQPQHF.

The rearrangement uses TRBV28 and TRBJ1-4; no clear D. CDR1 and CDR2 from the germline V gene are MDHEN and SYDVKM. The CDR3 covers 16 residues. The V end was cut by 4 bases, the J end by 4 bases, with 16 bases between. CDR3: CASSSPRGQNNEKLFF. The CDR3 DNA reads TGTGCCAGCAGTTCCCCTAGAGGTCAGAATAATGAAAAACTGTTTTTT.

The chain uses TRBV10-2 and TRBJ2-2, with D perhaps matching TRBD1 (6 bases). Germline lookup yields CDR1 WSHSY and CDR2 SAAADI. V was cut by 6 bases and J by 6 bases, with 17 bases left in between. This CDR3 spans 15 amino acids. As DNA, the CDR3 is TGCGCCAGCAGGGGGTGGGACATAGGCGCCGGGGAGCTGTTTTTT. Its protein product is CASRGWDIGAGELFF.

In its sample, this clone was seen once. Other DNA sequences in the same sample also yield this CDR3. The gene calls are TRBV7-8 and TRBJ1-5; possible D gene TRBD1, 6 bases. Between the trimmed V and J ends, which lost 6 bases and 5 bases, there was a span of 11 bases. The CDR3 has 13 amino acids. Germline CDR1 and CDR2: SGHVS and FQNEAQ. The CDR3 DNA reads TGTGCCAGCAGTTTGGACAGAGATCAGCCCCAGCATTTT. This encodes CASSLDRDQPQHF. The whole variable domain, filled in from reference TRBV7-8 and TRBJ1-5, reads GAGVSQSPRYKVAKRGQDVALRCDPISGHVSLFWYQQALGQGPEFLTYFQNEAQLDKSGLPSDRFFAERPEGSVSTLKIQRTQQEDSAVYLCASSLDRDQPQHFGDGTRLSIL.

The chain uses TRBV4-1 and TRBJ2-1, with 12 positions matching TRBD2. V dropped 3 bases and J dropped 2; count of bases not matched to a gene: 5. The germline gives CDR1 MGHRA, CDR2 YSYEKL. The CDR3 is 17 residues long. The CDR3 DNA sequence: TGCGCCAGCAGCCACGGGGGACTAGCGGGCACCTACAATGAGCAGTTCTTC. Its translation: CASSHGGLAGTYNEQFF.

The genes are TRBV27 and TRBJ1-6; D unresolved. Deletions cut 2 bases from V and 9 bases from J, with 8 bases between. Germline values: CDR1 MNHEY, CDR2 SMNVEV (reference sequence). This CDR3 is built from 13 residues. The CDR3 DNA is TGTGCCAGCAGTTTAACAGAAGGTTCACCCCTCCACTTT. This encodes CASSLTEGSPLHF.

The chain uses TRBV2 and TRBJ1-6; D uncertain. Germline CDR1 is SNHLY and CDR2 is FYNNEI. Trimming took off 1 base at V and 7 bases at J, with 11 bases between the two ends. The CDR3 sequence is 15 residues long. The DNA of the CDR3 is TGTGCCAGCAGTGAAGATCTGGGGAGGAATTCACCCCTCCACTTT. Amino acid sequence: CASSEDLGRNSPLHF.

CDR3 residues: CASRAGLEKLFF. Written as DNA, the CDR3 is TGTGCCAGTAGGGCCGGACTAGAAAAACTGTTTTTT. The chain carries TRBV19 and TRBJ1-4; D uncertain. Trimming shortened V by 6 bases and J by 8 bases, and 10 bases separated the two germline ends. This CDR3 spans 12 amino acids. CDR1 is LNHDA and CDR2 is SQIVND in the germline V gene (reference sequence). The complete variable domain, with remaining parts taken from reference TRBV19 and TRBJ1-4, reads DGGITQSPKYLFRKEGQNVTLSCEQNLNHDAMYWYRQDPGQGLRLIYYSQIVNDFQKGDIAEGYSVSREKKESFPLTVTSAQKNPTAFYLCASRAGLEKLFFGSGTQLSVL.

The V call is TRBV11-3, the J call TRBJ2-5; D is undetermined. Germline V CDR1 and CDR2: SGHNT, YENEEA. The V gene lost 2 bases and the J gene lost 2 bases, with 6 bases spanning the gap. CDR3 length equals 13 residues. DNA for the CDR3: TGTGCCAGCAGCTTAAGCGCACAAGAGACCCAGTACTTC. Residues: CASSLSAQETQYF. Full variable domain (rest looked up from reference TRBV11-3 and TRBJ2-5): EAGVVQSPRYKIIEKKQPVAFWCNPISGHNTLYWYLQNLGQGPELLIRYENEEAVDDSQLPKDRFSAERLKGVDSTLKIQPAELGDSAVYLCASSLSAQETQYFGPGTRLLVL.

V is TRBV9 and J is TRBJ2-2; 7 bases fit TRBD2. Unmatched junction bases numbered 2, after V lost 0 bases and J lost 6 bases. This CDR3 spans 14 amino acids. Germline V gene sequence: CDR1 SGDLS, CDR2 YYNGEE. CDR3 amino acids: CASSVEAGPGELFF. CDR3 sequence (DNA): TGTGCCAGCAGCGTAGAAGCGGGGCCCGGGGAGCTGTTTTTT.

This clone appeared a single time. The rearrangement uses TRBV6-6 and TRBJ1-1; D gene unclear. This CDR3 contains 15 residues. The V gene lost 5 bases and the J gene lost 1 base, with 14 bases spanning the gap. Germline CDR1 reads MNHNY; CDR2 reads SVGAGI (reference sequence). The CDR3 here is CASSLRQGGNTEAFF. The DNA of the CDR3 is TGTGCCAGCAGTCTGCGACAAGGAGGGAACACTGAAGCTTTCTTT.